The rows below give T cell receptor beta chains drawn from one sample of a study of CD8+ T cells in alopecia areata. TCRdb's copy holds only in-frame clones and misses some; the assay was immunoSEQ multiplex PCR. The data show a few hundred thousand clones, roughly 40% seen once. Specimen: CD4+ T cells sorted from blood, collected around week 37, from a patient treated with tofacitinib. These receptors all stem from a human donor with alopecia areata. Each CDR3 is given with its conserved first and last residue. Fields, in order: V gene, clone size, J gene, D gene, CDR3 protein, CDR3 DNA. D genes are given only for firm matches. Size values are once, few and many counts, or a class for expanded clones, and some rows have none.

v_gene: TRBV5-1; abundance: many; j_gene: TRBJ2-1; d_gene: NA; CDR3aa: CASSSSQEQFF; CDR3nt: TGCGCCAGCAGCTCAAGTCAGGAGCAGTTCTTC
v_gene: TRBV7-9; abundance: NA; j_gene: TRBJ2-2; d_gene: NA; CDR3aa: CASSLAMGTGELFF; CDR3nt: TGTGCCAGCAGCCTAGCGATGGGGACCGGGGAGCTGTTTTTT
v_gene: TRBV6-1; abundance: few; j_gene: TRBJ2-7; d_gene: TRBD1; CDR3aa: CASSESRPGRGLGYEQYF; CDR3nt: TGTGCCAGCAGTGAATCGCGTCCCGGCAGGGGGCTTGGTTACGAGCAGTACTTC
v_gene: TRBV2; abundance: NA; j_gene: TRBJ2-1; d_gene: TRBD2; CDR3aa: CASSHISIAGVRDEQFF; CDR3nt: TGTGCCAGCAGTCATATTTCCATAGCGGGAGTACGCGATGAGCAGTTCTTC
v_gene: TRBV29-1; abundance: once; j_gene: TRBJ1-2; d_gene: NA; CDR3aa: CSVVLGRPSGYTF; CDR3nt: TGCAGCGTAGTACTGGGACGACCTTCTGGCTACACCTTC
v_gene: TRBV7-2; abundance: few; j_gene: TRBJ2-5; d_gene: NA; CDR3aa: CASSFRARETQYF; CDR3nt: TGTGCCAGCAGCTTTAGGGCCCGTGAGACCCAGTACTTC
v_gene: TRBV28; abundance: NA; j_gene: TRBJ2-7; d_gene: NA; CDR3aa: CASSVAGRSYEQYF; CDR3nt: TGTGCCAGCAGCGTGGCTGGGAGGTCCTACGAGCAGTACTTC
v_gene: TRBV19; abundance: few; j_gene: TRBJ1-4; d_gene: NA; CDR3aa: CASSVRRAFGEKLFF; CDR3nt: TGTGCCAGTAGTGTAAGGCGGGCATTCGGTGAAAAACTGTTTTTT
v_gene: TRBV30; abundance: NA; j_gene: TRBJ2-7; d_gene: NA; CDR3aa: CAWSVYSGIEQYF; CDR3nt: TGTGCCTGGAGTGTATATTCGGGCATCGAGCAGTACTTC
v_gene: TRBV29-1; abundance: NA; j_gene: TRBJ2-3; d_gene: NA; CDR3aa: CSVEMAWTQYF; CDR3nt: TGCAGCGTTGAAATGGCGTGGACGCAGTATTTT
v_gene: TRBV5-1; abundance: few; j_gene: TRBJ2-1; d_gene: NA; CDR3aa: CASSLVAGIGNEQFF; CDR3nt: TGCGCCAGCAGCTTGGTTGCCGGGATTGGCAATGAGCAGTTCTTC
v_gene: TRBV29-1; abundance: few; j_gene: TRBJ2-2; d_gene: NA; CDR3aa: CSVSGSGNTGELFF; CDR3nt: TGCAGCGTCTCAGGGAGTGGGAACACCGGGGAGCTGTTTTTT
v_gene: TRBV30; abundance: few; j_gene: TRBJ1-5; d_gene: NA; CDR3aa: CACHHGGPDQPQHF; CDR3nt: TGTGCCTGCCATCACGGGGGCCCGGATCAGCCCCAGCATTTT
v_gene: TRBV7-8; abundance: few; j_gene: TRBJ2-3; d_gene: NA; CDR3aa: CASSSQTGTYTQYF; CDR3nt: TGTGCCAGCAGCTCACAAACCGGGACTTATACGCAGTATTTT
v_gene: TRBV7-2; abundance: NA; j_gene: TRBJ2-5; d_gene: NA; CDR3aa: CASSSGIQETQYF; CDR3nt: TGTGCCAGCAGCTCAGGCATCCAAGAGACCCAGTACTTC
v_gene: TRBV25-1; abundance: few; j_gene: TRBJ1-4; d_gene: NA; CDR3aa: CASRDTIDGGLNEKLFF; CDR3nt: TGTGCCAGCCGAGACACAATCGACGGCGGATTGAATGAAAAACTGTTTTTT
v_gene: TRBV7-9; abundance: NA; j_gene: TRBJ2-6; d_gene: NA; CDR3aa: CASSLGYTGANVLTF; CDR3nt: TGTGCCAGCAGCCTCGGGTATACCGGGGCCAACGTCCTGACTTTC
v_gene: TRBV2; abundance: NA; j_gene: TRBJ1-5; d_gene: TRBD1; CDR3aa: CASSDFGQGSNQPQHF; CDR3nt: TGTGCCAGCAGTGATTTCGGACAGGGGAGCAATCAGCCCCAGCATTTT
v_gene: TRBV29-1; abundance: NA; j_gene: TRBJ2-5; d_gene: NA; CDR3aa: CSAGGGAETQYF; CDR3nt: TGCAGCGCCGGTGGGGGCGCGGAGACCCAGTACTTC
v_gene: TRBV23-1; abundance: few; j_gene: TRBJ2-2; d_gene: NA; CDR3aa: CASSPHRGSGTGELFF; CDR3nt: TGCGCCAGCAGTCCTCATAGAGGGAGCGGGACCGGGGAGCTGTTTTTT
v_gene: TRBV5-1; abundance: NA; j_gene: TRBJ2-4; d_gene: TRBD1; CDR3aa: CASSSPDRGAKNIQYF; CDR3nt: TGCGCCAGCAGCTCGCCAGACAGGGGAGCCAAAAACATTCAGTACTTC
v_gene: TRBV4-1; abundance: NA; j_gene: TRBJ2-2; d_gene: TRBD2; CDR3aa: CASSQDRTSGTGELFF; CDR3nt: TGCGCCAGCAGCCAAGATCGGACTAGTGGCACCGGGGAGCTGTTTTTT
v_gene: TRBV27; abundance: once; j_gene: TRBJ2-3; d_gene: TRBD2; CDR3aa: CASSSHGTSGMVDTQYF; CDR3nt: TGTGCCAGCAGTTCACACGGGACTAGCGGGATGGTAGATACGCAGTATTTT
v_gene: TRBV29-1; abundance: NA; j_gene: TRBJ2-5; d_gene: NA; CDR3aa: CSAPTGSGTQYF; CDR3nt: TGCAGCGCCCCCACAGGGTCTGGGACCCAGTACTTC
v_gene: TRBV5-1; abundance: NA; j_gene: TRBJ2-1; d_gene: NA; CDR3aa: CASSLVRGNEQFF; CDR3nt: TGCGCCAGCAGCTTGGTCAGGGGCAATGAGCAGTTCTTC
v_gene: TRBV28; abundance: NA; j_gene: TRBJ2-7; d_gene: NA; CDR3aa: CASSLDDYEQYF; CDR3nt: TGTGCCAGCAGTTTGGACGATTACGAGCAGTACTTC
v_gene: TRBV7-9; abundance: NA; j_gene: TRBJ2-4; d_gene: NA; CDR3aa: CASSFGRLAKNIQYF; CDR3nt: TGTGCCAGCAGCTTCGGGAGACTAGCCAAAAACATTCAGTACTTC
v_gene: TRBV4-1; abundance: NA; j_gene: TRBJ2-7; d_gene: NA; CDR3aa: CASRVGISARVAEQYF; CDR3nt: TGCGCCAGCAGGGTCGGTATATCGGCCAGGGTGGCCGAGCAGTACTTC
v_gene: TRBV15; abundance: NA; j_gene: TRBJ2-7; d_gene: TRBD2; CDR3aa: CATSRLLAGEQYF; CDR3nt: TGTGCCACCAGCAGACTACTAGCGGGCGAGCAGTACTTC